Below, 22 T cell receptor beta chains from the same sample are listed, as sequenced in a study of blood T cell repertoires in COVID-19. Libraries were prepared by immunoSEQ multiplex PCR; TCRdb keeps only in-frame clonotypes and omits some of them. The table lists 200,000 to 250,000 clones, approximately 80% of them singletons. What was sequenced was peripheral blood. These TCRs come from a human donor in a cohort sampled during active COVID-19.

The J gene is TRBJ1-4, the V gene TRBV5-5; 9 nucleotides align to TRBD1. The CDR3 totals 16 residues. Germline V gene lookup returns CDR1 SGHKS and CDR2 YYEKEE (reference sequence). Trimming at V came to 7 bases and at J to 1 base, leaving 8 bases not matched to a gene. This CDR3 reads CASGQGLTVTNEKLFF. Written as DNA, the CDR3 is TGTGCCAGCGGACAGGGGCTTACGGTAACTAATGAAAAACTGTTTTTT.

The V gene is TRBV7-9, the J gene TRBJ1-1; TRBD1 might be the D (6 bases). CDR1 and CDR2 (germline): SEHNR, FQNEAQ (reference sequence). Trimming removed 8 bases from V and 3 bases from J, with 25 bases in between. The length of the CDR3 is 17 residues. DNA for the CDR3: TGTGCCAGCCGCTCCGGGGGGCAGGTGAGTGAGGACACTGAAGCTTTCTTT. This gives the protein CASRSGGQVSEDTEAFF.

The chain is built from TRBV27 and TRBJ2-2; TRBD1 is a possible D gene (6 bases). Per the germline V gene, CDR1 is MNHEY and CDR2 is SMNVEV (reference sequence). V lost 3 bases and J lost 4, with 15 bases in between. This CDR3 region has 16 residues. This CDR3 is CASSLDSRQFTGELFF. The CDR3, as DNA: TGTGCCAGCAGTTTGGACAGCAGACAATTCACCGGGGAGCTGTTTTTT.

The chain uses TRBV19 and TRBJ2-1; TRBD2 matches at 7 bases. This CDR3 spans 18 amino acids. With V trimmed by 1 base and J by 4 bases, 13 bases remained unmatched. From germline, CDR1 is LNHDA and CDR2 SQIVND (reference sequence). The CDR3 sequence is CASSIVRLASWRYNEQFF. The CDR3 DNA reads TGTGCCAGTAGTATAGTAAGACTAGCCAGTTGGAGGTACAATGAGCAGTTCTTC.

The CDR3 sequence is CASSPEGVSYGYTF. The CDR3 nucleotides read TGTGCCAGCAGCCCTGAGGGGGTTAGCTATGGCTACACCTTC. J is TRBJ1-2 and V is TRBV3-1 (or the pseudogene TRBV3-2); D possibly corresponds to TRBD1 (6 bases). This CDR3 is built from 14 residues. V was clipped by 4 bases and J by 4 bases, with 13 bases between them. Germline loops: CDR1 LGHDT, CDR2 YNNKEL (reference sequence).

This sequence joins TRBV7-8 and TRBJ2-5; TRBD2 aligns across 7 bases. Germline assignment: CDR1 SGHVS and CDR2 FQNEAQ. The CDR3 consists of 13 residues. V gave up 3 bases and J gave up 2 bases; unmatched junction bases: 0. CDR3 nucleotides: TGTGCCAGCAGCTTCGGGGGGCAAGAGACCCAGTACTTC. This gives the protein CASSFGGQETQYF.

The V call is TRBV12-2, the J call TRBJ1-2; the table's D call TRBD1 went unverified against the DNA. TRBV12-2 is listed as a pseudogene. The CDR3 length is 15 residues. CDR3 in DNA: TGTGCAAGTCGCTCAGGGGTCCTCGGATCTCATGGCTACACCTTC. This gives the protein CASRSGVLGSHGYTF.

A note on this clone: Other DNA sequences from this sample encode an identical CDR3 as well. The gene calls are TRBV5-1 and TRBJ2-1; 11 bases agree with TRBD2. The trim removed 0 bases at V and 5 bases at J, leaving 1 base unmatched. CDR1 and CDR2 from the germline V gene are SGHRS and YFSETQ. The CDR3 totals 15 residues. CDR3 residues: CASSLELAGDNEQFF. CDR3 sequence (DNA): TGCGCCAGCAGCTTGGAACTAGCGGGAGACAATGAGCAGTTCTTC.

CDR3 sequence (DNA): TGTGCCAGCAGCTTTCGATGGCCTCCCACAGATACGCAGTATTTT. This gives the protein CASSFRWPPTDTQYF. The genes are TRBV7-8 and TRBJ2-3; D ambiguous. With 3 bases removed from V and 2 bases from J, the gap between germline ends came to 12 bases. Germline V gene sequence: CDR1 SGHVS, CDR2 FQNEAQ. This CDR3 has 15 amino acids.

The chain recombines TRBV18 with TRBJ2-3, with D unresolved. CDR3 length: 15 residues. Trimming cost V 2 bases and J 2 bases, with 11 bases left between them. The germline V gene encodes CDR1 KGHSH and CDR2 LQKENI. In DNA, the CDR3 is TGTGCCAGCTCACCAGGTCCCAGTAACACAGATACGCAGTATTTT. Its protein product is CASSPGPSNTDTQYF.

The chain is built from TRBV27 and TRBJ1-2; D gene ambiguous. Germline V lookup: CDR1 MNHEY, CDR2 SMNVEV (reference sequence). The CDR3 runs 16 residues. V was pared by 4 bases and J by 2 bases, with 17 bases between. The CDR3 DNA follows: TGTGCCAGCAGTTCTCAATACGAGAGGCTAAACTATGGCTACACCTTC. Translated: CASSSQYERLNYGYTF.

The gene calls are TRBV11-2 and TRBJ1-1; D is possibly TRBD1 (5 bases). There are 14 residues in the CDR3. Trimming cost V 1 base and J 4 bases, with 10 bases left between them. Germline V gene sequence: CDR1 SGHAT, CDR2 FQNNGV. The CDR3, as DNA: TGTGCCAGCAGCTTAGGTCAGGGTTCCACTGAAGCTTTCTTT. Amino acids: CASSLGQGSTEAFF.

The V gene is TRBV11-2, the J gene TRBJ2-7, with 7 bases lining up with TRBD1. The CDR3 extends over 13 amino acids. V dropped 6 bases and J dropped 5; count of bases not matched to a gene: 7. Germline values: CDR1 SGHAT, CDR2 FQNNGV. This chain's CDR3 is CASSRRGLNEQYF. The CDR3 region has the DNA TGTGCCAGCAGTCGTAGGGGGCTAAACGAGCAGTACTTC. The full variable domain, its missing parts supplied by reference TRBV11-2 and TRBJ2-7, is EAGVAQSPRYKIIEKRQSVAFWCNPISGHATLYWYQQILGQGPKLLIQFQNNGVVDDSQLPKDRFSAERLKGVDSTLKIQPAKLEDSAVYLCASSRRGLNEQYFGPGTRLTVT.

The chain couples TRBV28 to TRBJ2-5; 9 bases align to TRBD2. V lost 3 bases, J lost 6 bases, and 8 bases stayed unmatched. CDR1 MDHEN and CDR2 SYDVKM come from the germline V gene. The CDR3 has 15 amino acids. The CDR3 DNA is TGTGCCAGCAGTTTCGGAAGCGGGGGGCGAAAGACCCAGTACTTC. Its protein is CASSFGSGGRKTQYF.

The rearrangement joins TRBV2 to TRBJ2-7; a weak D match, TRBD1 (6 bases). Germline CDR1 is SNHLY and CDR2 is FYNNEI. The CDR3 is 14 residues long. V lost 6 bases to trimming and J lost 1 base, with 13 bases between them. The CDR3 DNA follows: TGTGCCAGCAGAGAGGACAGCCTGTCCTACGAGCAGTACTTC. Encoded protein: CASREDSLSYEQYF.

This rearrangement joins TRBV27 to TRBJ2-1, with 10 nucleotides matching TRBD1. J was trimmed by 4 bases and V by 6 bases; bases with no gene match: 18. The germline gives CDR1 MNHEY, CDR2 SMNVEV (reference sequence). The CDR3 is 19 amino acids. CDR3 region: CASSPALRLDRGHYNEQFF. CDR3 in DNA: TGTGCCAGCAGCCCCGCATTGAGATTAGACAGGGGGCATTACAATGAGCAGTTCTTC.

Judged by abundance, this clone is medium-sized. The CDR3 sequence is CASSLRRWTNEQFF. In nucleotides, the CDR3 is TGTGCCAGCAGTCTAAGACGTTGGACTAATGAGCAGTTCTTC. The J gene is TRBJ2-1, the V gene TRBV3-1 (or the pseudogene TRBV3-2); D might be TRBD2 (5 bases). Germline-derived CDR1 and CDR2 are LGHDT and YNNKEL (reference sequence). V was shortened by 6 bases and J by 7 bases, with 16 bases between the two germline ends. This CDR3 is 14 amino acids long.

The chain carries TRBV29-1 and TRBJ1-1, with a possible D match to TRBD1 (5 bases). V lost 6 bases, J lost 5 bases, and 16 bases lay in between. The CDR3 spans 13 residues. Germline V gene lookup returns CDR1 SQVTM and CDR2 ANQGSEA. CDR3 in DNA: TGCAGCGTGCCCTTCGGGGGGGGTACTGAAGCTTTCTTT. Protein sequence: CSVPFGGGTEAFF.

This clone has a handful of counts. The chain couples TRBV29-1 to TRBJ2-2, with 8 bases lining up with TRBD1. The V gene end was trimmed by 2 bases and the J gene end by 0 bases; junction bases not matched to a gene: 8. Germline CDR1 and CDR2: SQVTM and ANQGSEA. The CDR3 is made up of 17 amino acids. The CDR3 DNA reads TGCAGCGTTGAACCATTTGGGGACAGGTCGAACACCGGGGAGCTGTTTTTT. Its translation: CSVEPFGDRSNTGELFF.

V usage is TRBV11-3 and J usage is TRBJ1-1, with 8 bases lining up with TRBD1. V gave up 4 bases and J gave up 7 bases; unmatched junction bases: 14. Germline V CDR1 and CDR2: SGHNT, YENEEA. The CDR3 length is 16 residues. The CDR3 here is CASSSGQVIGSIEAFF. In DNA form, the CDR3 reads TGTGCCAGCAGCTCGGGACAGGTGATAGGGAGCATTGAAGCTTTCTTT.

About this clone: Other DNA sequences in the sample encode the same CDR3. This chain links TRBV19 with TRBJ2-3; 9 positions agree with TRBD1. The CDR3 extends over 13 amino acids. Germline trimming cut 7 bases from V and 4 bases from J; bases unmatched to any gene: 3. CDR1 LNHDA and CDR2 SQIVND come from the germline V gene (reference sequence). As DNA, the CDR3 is TGTGCCAGTACGGGACAGGGTGCAGATACGCAGTATTTT. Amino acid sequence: CASTGQGADTQYF.

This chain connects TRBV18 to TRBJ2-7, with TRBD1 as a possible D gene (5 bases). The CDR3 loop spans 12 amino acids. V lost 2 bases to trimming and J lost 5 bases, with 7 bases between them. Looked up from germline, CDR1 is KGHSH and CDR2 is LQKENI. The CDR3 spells CASSPIRDEQYF. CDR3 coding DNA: TGTGCCAGCTCACCAATCAGGGACGAGCAGTACTTC.